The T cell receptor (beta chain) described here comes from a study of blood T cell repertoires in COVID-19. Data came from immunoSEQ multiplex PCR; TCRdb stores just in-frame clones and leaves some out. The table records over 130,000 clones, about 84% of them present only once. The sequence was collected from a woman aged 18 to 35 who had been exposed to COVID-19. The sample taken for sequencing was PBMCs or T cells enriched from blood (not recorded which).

The CDR3 reads CASRDPGQGADTQYF. The CDR3 bases are TGTGCCAGCAGGGACCCGGGACAGGGGGCAGATACGCAGTATTTT. The rearrangement links TRBV4-2 to TRBJ2-3; TRBD1 matches 11 bases. Germline values: CDR1 LGHNA, CDR2 YNFKEQ. The CDR3 contains 15 residues. V gave up 6 bases and J gave up 4 bases; unmatched junction bases: 6.